These T cell receptor beta chains were read from a single sample in a study of OX40 agonist ivuxolimab in advanced cancers. Measured with immunoSEQ multiplex PCR; TCRdb has only the in-frame clones, and not every one. The table has roughly 55,000 clones, around 80% seen once; the top ten hold roughly 4.5%. Sample: CD4+ or CD8+ T cells sorted from blood, taken in a trial of the OX40 agonist ivuxolimab. These receptors were obtained from an adult with an advanced solid tumor such as melanoma, head and neck, liver or kidney cancer. CDR3s include the opening cysteine and the closing phenylalanine or tryptophan. Fields, in order: J gene, D gene, clone size, V gene, CDR3 protein, CDR3 DNA. D genes are given only for firm matches. Clone sizes are given selectively: once, few, many, or a class where the clone is expanded.

j_call: TRBJ1-2; d_call: TRBD1; clone_size: -; v_call: TRBV28; cdr3_aa: CASSLGQFTNYGYTF; cdr3_nt: TGTGCCAGCAGCCTGGGACAGTTCACTAACTATGGCTACACCTTC
j_call: TRBJ2-7; d_call: TRBD2; clone_size: -; v_call: TRBV28; cdr3_aa: CASTAPGLDEQYF; cdr3_nt: TGTGCCAGCACCGCCCCGGGACTAGACGAGCAGTACTTC
j_call: TRBJ1-2; d_call: TRBD1; clone_size: -; v_call: TRBV28; cdr3_aa: CASSSRDRALYGYTF; cdr3_nt: TGTGCCAGCAGTTCCCGGGACAGGGCCCTCTATGGCTACACCTTC
j_call: TRBJ1-2; d_call: -; clone_size: -; v_call: TRBV18; cdr3_aa: CASSPRILILGAQGYTF; cdr3_nt: TGTGCCAGCTCACCACGGATTCTTATTCTTGGAGCTCAGGGCTACACCTTC
j_call: TRBJ2-7; d_call: -; clone_size: -; v_call: TRBV11-3; cdr3_aa: CASSPPRGGTYEQYF; cdr3_nt: TGTGCCAGCAGCCCCCCCAGGGGGGGGACCTACGAGCAGTACTTC
j_call: TRBJ2-3; d_call: TRBD2; clone_size: -; v_call: TRBV27; cdr3_aa: CASSSGGRVADTQYF; cdr3_nt: TGTGCCAGCAGTTCAGGCGGGAGGGTAGCAGATACGCAGTATTTT
j_call: TRBJ1-5; d_call: -; clone_size: -; v_call: TRBV9; cdr3_aa: CASSVGTSNQPQHF; cdr3_nt: TGTGCCAGCAGCGTAGGGACCAGCAATCAGCCCCAGCATTTT
j_call: TRBJ1-3; d_call: -; clone_size: once; v_call: TRBV19; cdr3_aa: CASNPSSWGASGNTIYF; cdr3_nt: TGTGCCAGTAACCCTAGCTCCTGGGGCGCGTCTGGAAACACCATATATTTT
j_call: TRBJ1-5; d_call: -; clone_size: -; v_call: TRBV30; cdr3_aa: CAWSVGSNQPQHF; cdr3_nt: TGTGCCTGGAGTGTGGGATCTAATCAGCCCCAGCATTTT
j_call: TRBJ1-4; d_call: -; clone_size: -; v_call: TRBV5-5; cdr3_aa: CASSPTGPQATNEKLFF; cdr3_nt: TGTGCCAGCAGCCCCACAGGTCCCCAAGCAACTAATGAAAAACTGTTTTTT
j_call: TRBJ1-3; d_call: -; clone_size: few; v_call: TRBV29-1; cdr3_aa: CSPKWRDTIYF; cdr3_nt: TGCAGCCCAAAATGGAGGGACACCATATATTTT
j_call: TRBJ2-7; d_call: -; clone_size: -; v_call: TRBV7-2; cdr3_aa: CASSSGQSYEQYF; cdr3_nt: TGTGCCAGCAGCTCAGGACAATCCTACGAGCAGTACTTC
j_call: TRBJ1-1; d_call: -; clone_size: -; v_call: TRBV18; cdr3_aa: CASSPEGWAEAFF; cdr3_nt: TGTGCCAGCTCACCGGAGGGGTGGGCTGAAGCTTTCTTT
j_call: TRBJ1-2; d_call: -; clone_size: -; v_call: TRBV29-1; cdr3_aa: CSVEIPVGQKLHGYTF; cdr3_nt: TGCAGCGTTGAGATCCCGGTGGGCCAGAAATTACATGGCTACACCTTC
j_call: TRBJ1-3; d_call: -; clone_size: -; v_call: TRBV29-1; cdr3_aa: CSVWASQTGNTIYF; cdr3_nt: TGCAGCGTCTGGGCCTCACAAACTGGAAACACCATATATTTT
j_call: TRBJ2-7; d_call: -; clone_size: -; v_call: TRBV27; cdr3_aa: CASIHDKGYEQYF; cdr3_nt: TGTGCCAGCATCCACGATAAGGGGTACGAGCAGTACTTC
j_call: TRBJ2-1; d_call: -; clone_size: -; v_call: TRBV7-3; cdr3_aa: CASSLGKGIYNEQFF; cdr3_nt: TGTGCCAGCAGCTTAGGAAAGGGGATTTACAATGAGCAGTTCTTC
j_call: TRBJ2-5; d_call: TRBD2; clone_size: -; v_call: TRBV19; cdr3_aa: CASSIAREGEETQYF; cdr3_nt: TGTGCCAGTAGTATTGCCCGGGAGGGTGAAGAGACCCAGTACTTC
j_call: TRBJ1-1; d_call: -; clone_size: -; v_call: TRBV6-5; cdr3_aa: CASSLDSAYFKEAFF; cdr3_nt: TGTGCCAGCAGTTTGGACAGCGCCTACTTTAAAGAAGCTTTCTTT
j_call: TRBJ2-6; d_call: TRBD1; clone_size: -; v_call: TRBV27; cdr3_aa: CASSLGRGPGANVLTF; cdr3_nt: TGTGCCAGCAGTTTAGGCAGGGGGCCTGGGGCCAACGTCCTGACTTTC
j_call: TRBJ2-5; d_call: -; clone_size: -; v_call: TRBV15; cdr3_aa: CATSLERETQYF; cdr3_nt: TGTGCCACCAGCCTAGAACGGGAGACCCAGTACTTC
j_call: TRBJ2-1; d_call: TRBD2; clone_size: -; v_call: TRBV28; cdr3_aa: CASSSVAGGRDEQFF; cdr3_nt: TGTGCCAGCAGTAGCGTAGCGGGAGGGAGGGATGAGCAGTTCTTC
j_call: TRBJ1-1; d_call: TRBD1; clone_size: -; v_call: TRBV29-1; cdr3_aa: CSAGGGTGSMNTEAFF; cdr3_nt: TGCAGCGCCGGAGGGGGGACAGGGTCGATGAACACTGAAGCTTTCTTT
j_call: TRBJ2-2; d_call: -; clone_size: -; v_call: TRBV10-1; cdr3_aa: CASSERRNTGELFF; cdr3_nt: TGCGCCAGCAGTGAGAGACGGAACACCGGGGAGCTGTTTTTT
j_call: TRBJ2-2; d_call: TRBD2; clone_size: once; v_call: TRBV9; cdr3_aa: CASSLGGTGELFF; cdr3_nt: TGTGCCAGCAGCCTCGGGGGGACCGGGGAGCTGTTTTTT
j_call: TRBJ1-2; d_call: TRBD1; clone_size: -; v_call: TRBV9; cdr3_aa: CASSVKTGHYGYTF; cdr3_nt: TGTGCCAGCAGCGTAAAGACAGGGCACTATGGCTACACCTTC
j_call: TRBJ2-5; d_call: -; clone_size: -; v_call: TRBV5-4; cdr3_aa: CASSSLAGQETQYF; cdr3_nt: TGTGCCAGCAGCTCCCTGGCGGGGCAAGAGACCCAGTACTTC
j_call: TRBJ1-1; d_call: -; clone_size: -; v_call: TRBV11-2; cdr3_aa: CASSLGPGTEAFF; cdr3_nt: TGTGCCAGCAGCTTGGGCCCAGGGACTGAAGCTTTCTTT
j_call: TRBJ1-5; d_call: -; clone_size: -; v_call: TRBV19; cdr3_aa: CASSYTGNQPQHF; cdr3_nt: TGTGCCAGTAGCTATACAGGGAATCAGCCCCAGCATTTT
j_call: TRBJ1-1; d_call: -; clone_size: -; v_call: TRBV19; cdr3_aa: CASSIDRKGPGRAFF; cdr3_nt: TGTGCCAGTAGTATAGATCGGAAAGGCCCGGGCCGAGCTTTCTTT
j_call: TRBJ1-2; d_call: -; clone_size: -; v_call: TRBV6-5; cdr3_aa: CASSKPGLGDYGYTF; cdr3_nt: TGTGCCAGCAGTAAACCGGGATTAGGGGACTATGGCTACACCTTC
j_call: TRBJ2-1; d_call: TRBD2; clone_size: -; v_call: TRBV11-2; cdr3_aa: CASSFTSGRANEQFF; cdr3_nt: TGTGCCAGCAGCTTCACTAGCGGGAGGGCCAATGAGCAGTTCTTC
j_call: TRBJ1-6; d_call: -; clone_size: -; v_call: TRBV10-2; cdr3_aa: CASSESGRDAYNSPLHF; cdr3_nt: TGCGCCAGCAGTGAGTCGGGCAGGGACGCCTATAATTCACCCCTCCACTTT
j_call: TRBJ2-2; d_call: -; clone_size: -; v_call: TRBV9; cdr3_aa: CASSVSGGTVFRELFF; cdr3_nt: TGTGCCAGCAGCGTTTCAGGCGGGACGGTTTTCCGGGAGCTGTTTTTT
j_call: TRBJ2-7; d_call: TRBD2; clone_size: -; v_call: TRBV7-3; cdr3_aa: CASSSGGVYEQYF; cdr3_nt: TGTGCCAGCAGCTCCGGGGGGGTCTACGAGCAGTACTTC
j_call: TRBJ1-4; d_call: TRBD1; clone_size: -; v_call: TRBV11-2; cdr3_aa: CASSWDSQLLFF; cdr3_nt: TGTGCCAGCAGCTGGGACAGCCAGCTCCTGTTTTTT
j_call: TRBJ2-2; d_call: TRBD1; clone_size: -; v_call: TRBV6-4; cdr3_aa: CASSPGDRTTGELFF; cdr3_nt: TGTGCCAGCAGTCCTGGGGACAGGACCACCGGGGAGCTGTTTTTT
j_call: TRBJ1-4; d_call: TRBD1; clone_size: -; v_call: TRBV19; cdr3_aa: CASSIGTGWDEKLFF; cdr3_nt: TGTGCCAGTAGTATCGGGACAGGGTGGGATGAAAAACTGTTTTTT
j_call: TRBJ2-3; d_call: -; clone_size: -; v_call: TRBV5-6; cdr3_aa: CASSLVSGLGVNTDTQYF; cdr3_nt: TGTGCCAGCAGCTTGGTTTCCGGGCTTGGAGTAAACACAGATACGCAGTATTTT
j_call: TRBJ2-7; d_call: -; clone_size: -; v_call: TRBV11-2; cdr3_aa: CASSQYEQYF; cdr3_nt: TGTGCCAGCAGCCAGTACGAGCAGTACTTC
j_call: TRBJ1-2; d_call: TRBD1; clone_size: -; v_call: TRBV5-8; cdr3_aa: CASARQGSGYTF; cdr3_nt: TGTGCCAGCGCCAGACAGGGGAGCGGCTACACCTTC
j_call: TRBJ2-5; d_call: -; clone_size: -; v_call: TRBV9; cdr3_aa: CASSVDRGLGETQYF; cdr3_nt: TGTGCCAGCAGCGTAGATAGGGGGTTAGGCGAGACCCAGTACTTC
j_call: TRBJ1-1; d_call: -; clone_size: -; v_call: TRBV2; cdr3_aa: CASKWSLNTEAFF; cdr3_nt: TGTGCCAGCAAATGGTCATTGAACACTGAAGCTTTCTTT
j_call: TRBJ1-1; d_call: -; clone_size: few; v_call: TRBV5-8; cdr3_aa: CASSLGHLNTEAFF; cdr3_nt: TGTGCCAGCAGCTTGGGACACCTAAACACTGAAGCTTTCTTT
j_call: TRBJ2-2; d_call: TRBD1; clone_size: -; v_call: TRBV19; cdr3_aa: CASSDRGPTGELFF; cdr3_nt: TGTGCCAGTAGTGACAGGGGGCCCACCGGGGAGCTGTTTTTT
j_call: TRBJ2-2; d_call: -; clone_size: -; v_call: TRBV7-8; cdr3_aa: CASSHATGELFF; cdr3_nt: TGTGCCAGCAGCCACGCCACCGGGGAGCTGTTTTTT